Listed below are T cell receptor beta chains from one sample, sequenced in a study of monozygotic twins with inflammatory bowel disease. Using the 5' RACE reads, TCRdb records one entry per CDR3 protein without DNA. The sample table includes 200,000 to 250,000 distinct CDR3 sequences. Material for sequencing was blood. The origin of the receptors is a human donor with ulcerative colitis or Crohn's disease, or a healthy co-twin of an affected twin (not recorded which). The CDR3 runs from the conserved cysteine through the conserved F or W.

j_gene: TRBJ1-4
v_gene: TRBV4-3
CDR3aa: CASSQAGRKNEKLFF

j_gene: TRBJ2-2
v_gene: TRBV12-3/TRBV12-4
CDR3aa: CASSLVRGYGELFF

j_gene: TRBJ2-7
v_gene: TRBV6-2/TRBV6-3
CDR3aa: CASSRETGVPSEQYF

j_gene: TRBJ1-2
v_gene: TRBV5-1
CDR3aa: CASSLATEPSGYTF

j_gene: TRBJ2-3
v_gene: TRBV7-2
CDR3aa: CASSPDQTATNTQYF

j_gene: TRBJ2-7
v_gene: TRBV4-2
CDR3aa: CASSQDRAGTEQYF

j_gene: TRBJ2-7
v_gene: TRBV14
CDR3aa: CASSPGGGRVYEQYF

j_gene: TRBJ1-1
v_gene: TRBV6-1
CDR3aa: CASRGTALNTEAFF

j_gene: TRBJ1-6
v_gene: TRBV9
CDR3aa: CASSAGQGYSPLHF

j_gene: TRBJ1-2
v_gene: TRBV5-1
CDR3aa: CASSFSLGDTYGYTF

j_gene: TRBJ1-1
v_gene: TRBV6-5
CDR3aa: CASSSFGGVNTEAFF

j_gene: TRBJ1-6
v_gene: TRBV5-1
CDR3aa: CASSLAGTGGSPLHF

j_gene: TRBJ2-3
v_gene: TRBV7-9
CDR3aa: CASSYSSDTQYF

j_gene: TRBJ2-7
v_gene: TRBV7-2
CDR3aa: CASSFYYEQYF

j_gene: TRBJ1-5
v_gene: TRBV6-1
CDR3aa: CASSSRARFNQPQHF

j_gene: TRBJ1-5
v_gene: TRBV7-9
CDR3aa: CASSPSGRVVEPQHF

j_gene: TRBJ1-2
v_gene: TRBV12-3/TRBV12-4
CDR3aa: CASSLFQGGYGYTF

j_gene: TRBJ2-2
v_gene: TRBV7-8
CDR3aa: CASSLIGTGMTGELFF

j_gene: TRBJ2-7
v_gene: TRBV7-2
CDR3aa: CASSHGTSGPYEQYF

j_gene: TRBJ2-1
v_gene: TRBV7-2
CDR3aa: CASAKFSEQFF

j_gene: TRBJ2-2
v_gene: TRBV7-8
CDR3aa: CASSVREGHTGELFF

j_gene: TRBJ1-2
v_gene: TRBV7-9
CDR3aa: CASSLARDSPYGYTF

j_gene: TRBJ2-3
v_gene: TRBV5-4
CDR3aa: CASSLGIGYGGTDTQYF